The clone carrying this TCR beta chain is medium-sized within its sample. Its antigen is unknown. Using immunoSEQ multiplex PCR, the repertoire was profiled, and TCRdb retains in-frame clones only, with some absent. The data show around 20,000 clones, around 84% seen once. Patients were ruled out by autoimmune disease history or systemic immunosuppression. This record comes from a study of OX40 agonist ivuxolimab in advanced cancers. Study conclusions and caveats: Still undetermined is the antigen specificity of the expanded peripheral T cells. Clonal expansion by week 6 occurred in CD4+ and CD8+ blood T cells (at 0.1 to 3.0 mg/kg). Those patients achieving a partial response at 0.1-3.0 mg/kg showed among the lowest clonal expansion.

Trimming took 3 bases from V and 2 from J; bases not matched to a gene: 3. There are 14 residues in the CDR3. Per germline, CDR1 MGHRA and CDR2 YSYEKL. This sample comprised CD4+ or CD8+ T cells sorted from blood, obtained in a trial of the OX40 agonist ivuxolimab. V is TRBV4-1 and J is TRBJ2-7, with TRBD2 matching over 8 bases. The clonotype originates from an adult with an advanced solid tumor such as melanoma, head and neck, liver or kidney cancer. CDR3 sequence: CASSQLAGTYEQYF. The CDR3 DNA follows: TGCGCCAGCAGCCAGCTAGCGGGCACCTACGAGCAGTACTTC.